A single sample is the source of the 11 T cell receptor beta chains below, sequenced in a study of blood T cell repertoires in COVID-19. Assay used: immunoSEQ multiplex PCR; TCRdb lists only in-frame clones, some missing. The data contain around 320,000 clones, 65% to 90% of them singletons. Sequenced: peripheral blood. Source of these receptors: a human donor in a cohort sampled during active COVID-19.

This clone was observed a few times. The rearrangement uses TRBV6-5 and TRBJ1-1; D unclear. Deletions cut 4 bases from V and 7 bases from J, with 7 bases between. This CDR3 has 11 residues. CDR1 MNHEY and CDR2 SVGAGI come from the germline V gene. CDR3 DNA sequence: TGTGCCAGCAGTTTTCGAGGTGAAGCTTTCTTT. Translated: CASSFRGEAFF.

J is TRBJ2-2 and V is TRBV10-2, with a possible D match to TRBD2 (5 bases). V was cut by 9 bases and J by 5 bases, with 10 bases left in between. This CDR3 region has 12 residues. Germline loops: CDR1 WSHSY, CDR2 SAAADI. The DNA for the CDR3 is TGCGCCAGTATTGGCGGGACCGGGGAGCTGTTTTTT. The encoded protein is CASIGGTGELFF.

The chain combines TRBV18 with TRBJ1-2; D not certain. Trimming left V 3 bases short and J 0 bases short, with 5 bases between. Germline CDR1 is KGHSH and CDR2 is LQKENI. The CDR3 covers 13 residues. In nucleotides, the CDR3 is TGTGCCAGCTCACCGACAACTAACTATGGCTACACCTTC. This codes for CASSPTTNYGYTF. Drawing the rest from reference TRBV18 and TRBJ1-2, the complete variable domain is NAGVMQNPRHLVRRRGQEARLRCSPMKGHSHVYWYRQLPEEGLKFMVYLQKENIIDESGMPKERFSAEFPKEGPSILRIQQVVRGDSAAYFCASSPTTNYGYTFGSGTRLTVV.

The chain recombines TRBV5-1 with TRBJ2-2; TRBD1 agrees at 9 bases. The germline gives CDR1 SGHRS, CDR2 YFSETQ. The CDR3 spans 17 residues. After removal of 3 bases from V and 5 bases from J, the junction contained 11 bases not matched to a gene. In nucleotides, the CDR3 is TGCGCCAGCAGCTGGGAACCGGGACAGGGATTAACCGGGGAGCTGTTTTTT. As protein: CASSWEPGQGLTGELFF.

The chain is built from TRBV7-9 and TRBJ2-3; D not resolved. Trimming cost V 5 bases and J 1 base, with 4 bases left between them. This CDR3 region has 12 residues. Germline V lookup: CDR1 SEHNR, CDR2 FQNEAQ (reference sequence). The CDR3 region has the DNA TGTGCCAGCAGCGCGGGCACAGATACGCAGTATTTT. It codes for CASSAGTDTQYF. Drawing the rest from reference TRBV7-9 and TRBJ2-3, the complete variable domain is DTGVSQNPRHKITKRGQNVTFRCDPISEHNRLYWYRQTLGQGPEFLTYFQNEAQLEKSRLLSDRFSAERPKGSFSTLEIQRTEQGDSAMYLCASSAGTDTQYFGPGTRLTVL.

The chain has TRBV3-1 (or the pseudogene TRBV3-2) and TRBJ1-2, with TRBD1 matching 11 bases. Germline V gives CDR1 LGHDT, CDR2 YNNKEL (reference sequence). The ends lost 4 bases at V and 1 base at J; junction bases unmatched: 8. The CDR3 is 17 amino acids. Here the CDR3 DNA reads TGTGCCAGCAGCCGAGGGACAGGGGGATTCCTTAACTATGGCTACACCTTC. Amino acid sequence: CASSRGTGGFLNYGYTF.

The V and J genes are TRBV3-1 (or the pseudogene TRBV3-2) and TRBJ2-3; D is ambiguous. Trimming left V 4 bases short and J 0 bases short, with 5 bases between. Germline CDR1 reads LGHDT; CDR2 reads YNNKEL (reference sequence). The CDR3 covers 13 residues. CDR3 residues: CASSPSSTDTQYF. In DNA, the CDR3 is TGTGCCAGCAGCCCGTCCAGCACAGATACGCAGTATTTT.

This sequence joins TRBV14 and TRBJ2-7, with D tentatively TRBD2 (5 bases). The CDR3 length is 16 residues. Looked up from germline, CDR1 is SGHDN and CDR2 is FVKESK. Trimming took off 3 bases at V and 0 bases at J, with 15 bases between the two ends. The CDR3 sequence is CASSHLAGASSYEQYF. CDR3 in DNA: TGTGCCAGCAGCCATCTCGCGGGCGCCAGCTCCTACGAGCAGTACTTC.

The chain recombines TRBV6-5 with TRBJ1-2; no clear D. The V and J ends lost 7 bases and 8 bases respectively, with 17 bases between them. Germline assignment: CDR1 MNHEY and CDR2 SVGAGI. The CDR3 length is 13 residues. CDR3 amino acids: CASNQVTLQGYTF. CDR3 sequence (DNA): TGTGCCAGCAATCAAGTGACCCTACAGGGCTACACCTTC.

The chain joins TRBV6-5 to TRBJ2-3; 10 bases line up with TRBD2. Germline-derived CDR1 and CDR2 are MNHEY and SVGAGI. Trimming took 6 bases from V and 1 from J; bases not matched to a gene: 4. This CDR3 comprises 15 residues. The DNA of the CDR3 is TGTGCCAGCAGGGCCACTAGCGGGGGCACAGATACGCAGTATTTT. Translated, it gives CASRATSGGTDTQYF.

The V gene is TRBV12-5, the J gene TRBJ2-3; the D is unclear. The CDR3 contains 12 residues. V was clipped by 1 base and J by 6 bases, with 5 bases between them. Germline assignment: CDR1 LGHNT and CDR2 FRNRAP. The CDR3 sequence: CASGLAGDTQYF. CDR3 sequence (DNA): TGTGCTAGTGGTTTGGCCGGGGATACGCAGTATTTT.